One and the same sample provided the 9 T cell receptor beta chains below, sequenced in a study of graft-versus-host responses after intestinal transplantation (dated by TCRdb to the early 2020s). The method behind the library was the immunoSEQ multiplex PCR assay. TCRdb obtained this table from immuneACCESS and retained in-frame rearrangements with V and J assigned. These tables miss some clones; where compared with another copy, unresolved V genes account for less than half of the shortfall, and the remainder is unexplained. This sample lists about 47,000 clones; roughly 95% were detected once. Of the sample, 1.6% is held by the ten largest clones. The source material was PBMCs, sampled approximately 360 days after intestinal transplant. Source of these receptors: a human patient who received an intestinal transplant, so some T cells may come from the graft donor.

This clone was observed a single time. J is TRBJ1-5 and V is TRBV6-1; D call uncertain. This CDR3 has 16 amino acids. CDR1 is MNHNS, CDR2 SASEGT, per germline. V lost 0 bases to trimming and J lost 3 bases, with 12 bases between them. CDR3 protein: CASSEALDSFNQPQHF. DNA for the CDR3: TGTGCCAGCAGTGAAGCTCTTGACTCCTTCAATCAGCCCCAGCATTTT.

The V and J genes are TRBV7-9 and TRBJ2-3; D may correspond to TRBD1 or TRBD2 (6 bases each). V lost 3 bases and J lost 1, with 11 bases in between. The CDR3 has 15 residues. Germline loops: CDR1 SEHNR, CDR2 FQNEAQ (reference sequence). DNA of the CDR3: TGTGCCAGCAGCTTGGGGGGCCGGGGCACAGATACGCAGTATTTT. Its protein is CASSLGGRGTDTQYF.

This chain joins TRBV13 and TRBJ1-2; the D is unclear. Trimming shortened V by 1 base and J by 9 bases, and 9 bases separated the two germline ends. Germline CDR1 reads PRHDT; CDR2 reads FYEKMQ (reference sequence). This CDR3 comprises 12 residues. CDR3: CASSLDAFSYTF. CDR3 nucleotide sequence: TGTGCCAGCAGCTTAGATGCTTTTAGCTACACCTTC. Supplemented by reference TRBV13 and TRBJ1-2, the full variable domain reads AAGVIQSPRHLIKEKRETATLKCYPIPRHDTVYWYQQGPGQDPQFLISFYEKMQSDKGSIPDRFSAQQFSDYHSELNMSSLELGDSALYFCASSLDAFSYTFGSGTRLTVV.

V is TRBV6-5 and J is TRBJ2-5; tentatively, D is TRBD2 (6 bases). Germline CDR1 is MNHEY and CDR2 is SVGAGI. This CDR3 is built from 15 residues. The V and J ends lost 6 bases and 1 base respectively, with 15 bases between them. The CDR3 is CASRTPGLPQETQYF. CDR3 bases: TGTGCCAGCAGGACTCCGGGACTCCCCCAAGAGACCCAGTACTTC.

V is TRBV21-1 and J is TRBJ2-7. TRBV21-1 is tagged as a pseudogene. This CDR3 region has 10 residues. The CDR3 loop reads CASSTYEQYF. Here the CDR3 DNA reads TGTGCCAGCAGCACCTACGAGCAGTACTTC.

The chain carries TRBV13 and TRBJ2-7; 8 bases align to TRBD1. Germline V gene data show CDR1 as PRHDT and CDR2 as FYEKMQ (reference sequence). CDR3 length: 14 amino acids. V dropped 5 bases and J dropped 2; count of bases not matched to a gene: 5. The CDR3 is CASSIRQGPYEQYF. The CDR3 DNA is TGTGCCAGCAGCATCCGACAGGGGCCCTACGAGCAGTACTTC.

The CDR3 DNA follows: TGTGCCAGCAGCTCCCGCAGGAACACCGGGGAGCTGTTTTTT. Protein: CASSSRRNTGELFF. This sequence joins TRBV5-6 and TRBJ2-2; no clear D gene. This CDR3 is built from 14 residues. Deletions cut 3 bases from V and 1 base from J, with 7 bases between. Germline V gene lookup returns CDR1 SGHDT and CDR2 YYEEEE.

This chain joins TRBV15 and TRBJ2-3; TRBD1 agrees at 9 bases. Trimming removed 6 bases from V and 4 bases from J; junction bases left unmatched: 5. Germline values: CDR1 LNHNV, CDR2 YYDKDF (reference sequence). The CDR3 sequence is 14 residues long. The CDR3 DNA sequence: TGTGCCACCAGAACCGGGACAGGGCCAGATACGCAGTATTTT. This sequence encodes CATRTGTGPDTQYF.

DNA of the CDR3: TGTGCCAGCAGCGAAACAGCGGGGCCCTACGAGCAGTACTTC. Its protein product is CASSETAGPYEQYF. The chain carries TRBV5-4 and TRBJ2-7; 7 bases align to TRBD2. CDR3 length: 14 amino acids. The J segment lost 2 bases and the V segment lost 4 bases, leaving 6 bases of the junction unmatched. CDR1 SGHNT and CDR2 YYREEE come from the germline V gene (reference sequence).